The 30 T cell receptor beta chains presented below share a single source sample, sequenced in a study of breast tumors, draining lymph nodes, adjacent tissues. TCRdb reanalysed the multiplex PCR reads using MiXCR and keeps one entry per CDR3 protein. Of some 85,000 distinct CDR3 sequences in the sample, about 27% were seen once. Samples came from axillary lymph nodes draining the breast cancer. The sample taken for sequencing was axillary lymph node tissue. These receptors came from a female donor with breast cancer. Some clones in this sample may be carry-over from other donors' samples.

This clonotype showed up many times. This chain links TRBV7-2 with TRBJ2-6; possibly TRBD2 for D (6 bases). Trimming left V 5 bases short and J 4 bases short, with 15 bases between. CDR1 and CDR2 from the germline V gene are SGHTA and FQGNSA. The CDR3 is 16 residues long. Here the CDR3 DNA reads TGTGCCAGCAGCCGGGGAGGTCAAGCAGGGGCCAACGTCCTGACTTTC. This sequence encodes CASSRGGQAGANVLTF.

Concerning this clonotype: A read error may explain this, as a much larger clone is one base away. The V call is TRBV5-6, the J call TRBJ2-1, with D possibly matching TRBD2 (6 bases). The CDR3 length is 18 residues. In germline, CDR1 is SGHDT, CDR2 YYEEEE. Trimming removed 6 bases from V and 0 bases from J, with 22 bases in between. The CDR3 protein is CASNRLDTAGSSYNEQFF. The CDR3, as DNA: TGTGCCAGCAACCGTTTAGACACGGCCGGGAGCTCCTACAATGAGCAGTTCTTC.

The chain is built from TRBV7-2 and TRBJ1-5; D call uncertain. The DNA matches TRBJ2-3 better at its end, which makes the J call doubtful. CDR1 and CDR2 from the germline V gene are SGHTA and FQGNSA. There are 15 residues in the CDR3. This CDR3 reads CASSLGQETHQPQYF. Written as DNA, the CDR3 is TGTGCCAGCAGCTTAGGGCAGGAGACTCATCAGCCCCAGTATTTT.

This clonotype was found many times. CDR3 sequence: CASSWGARGNQPQHF. The CDR3, as DNA: TGTGCCAGTAGTTGGGGGGCGCGAGGCAATCAGCCCCAGCATTTT. The chain has TRBV19 and TRBJ1-5; D perhaps matches TRBD1 (6 bases). Germline V gives CDR1 LNHDA, CDR2 SQIVND (reference sequence). The V end lost 5 bases, the J end lost 2 bases, and 13 bases lay between the germline ends. The CDR3 sequence is 15 residues long.

This clonotype was seen ten or more times. The chain uses TRBV18 and TRBJ2-2, with TRBD1 as a possible D gene (6 bases). CDR1 and CDR2 (germline): KGHSH, LQKENI. The CDR3 sequence is 15 residues long. V lost 3 bases and J 8 bases, leaving 16 bases between the germline ends. CDR3 in DNA: TGTGCCAGCTCACCTGGGCAGGGGAATTTAGGGGAGCTGTTTTTT. As protein: CASSPGQGNLGELFF.

This clonotype showed up many times. V usage is TRBV24-1 and J usage is TRBJ2-1; tentatively, D is TRBD2 (6 bases). CDR1 is KGHDR and CDR2 is SFDVKD in the germline V gene. There are 18 residues in the CDR3. Trimming pared 4 bases from V and 0 bases from J, leaving 18 bases between. CDR3 protein: CATSEPPGTGSSYNEQFF. CDR3 DNA sequence: TGTGCCACCAGTGAACCCCCCGGGACTGGAAGCTCCTACAATGAGCAGTTCTTC.

This chain joins TRBV2 and TRBJ2-5; D gene unclear. The V end lost 1 base, the J end lost 3 bases, and 6 bases lay between the germline ends. Germline assignment: CDR1 SNHLY and CDR2 FYNNEI. The CDR3 runs 13 residues. In DNA form, the CDR3 reads TGTGCCAGCAGTGAAGAACTAAAAGAGACCCAGTACTTC. Translated: CASSEELKETQYF.

This clonotype was seen repeatedly, ten times or more. V is TRBV3-1 and J is TRBJ2-5, with 8 bases that match TRBD2. The V and J ends lost 5 bases and 4 bases, in that order; junction bases with no gene match: 6. This CDR3 is built from 14 residues. Germline V CDR1 and CDR2: LGHDT, YNNKEL (reference sequence). CDR3 residues: CASSYAAGAETQYF. CDR3 DNA sequence: TGTGCCAGCAGCTACGCAGCGGGAGCAGAGACCCAGTACTTC.

This clonotype was detected many times. This CDR3 reads CASSGMGRGSYGYTF. For the CDR3, the DNA is TGTGCCAGTAGCGGTATGGGGAGAGGGAGCTATGGCTACACCTTC. The V gene is TRBV19, the J gene TRBJ1-2; no reliable D call. CDR3 length equals 15 residues. CDR1 LNHDA and CDR2 SQIVND come from the germline V gene (reference sequence). Trimming removed 6 bases from V and 4 bases from J, with 18 bases in between.

The chain carries TRBV27 and TRBJ1-6; D unclear. CDR3 length: 14 residues. V was clipped by 8 bases and J by 7 bases, with 15 bases between them. Per germline, CDR1 MNHEY and CDR2 SMNVEV (reference sequence). CDR3: CASSRGFRNSPLHF. The DNA for the CDR3 is TGTGCCAGCTCCCGGGGATTTAGGAATTCACCCCTCCACTTT.

In this sample, this clonotype turned up many times. The rearrangement links TRBV7-2 to TRBJ1-1; D unclear. V shed 5 bases and J shed 4 bases, with 8 bases lying between them. The germline V gene encodes CDR1 SGHTA and CDR2 FQGNSA. The length of the CDR3 is 12 residues. CDR3 sequence (DNA): TGTGCCAGCAGCCCATTCCCCACTGAAGCTTTCTTT. Its protein product is CASSPFPTEAFF.

A note on this clonotype: This may arise from a read error, as a much more abundant clone is one base away. The chain links TRBV12-3 or TRBV12-4 to TRBJ2-2, with no clear D. Trimming removed 9 bases from V and 7 bases from J, with 18 bases in between. CDR3 length: 14 amino acids. CDR3 protein: CASWTGIWFGELFF. As DNA, the CDR3 is TGTGCCAGTTGGACGGGTATATGGTTCGGGGAGCTGTTTTTT.

In its sample, this clonotype was seen many times. The chain combines TRBV3-2 with TRBJ2-5; TRBD2 was called by the table and not checked on the DNA. TRBV3-2 is an annotated pseudogene. This CDR3 has 16 residues. CDR3 coding DNA: TGTGCCAGCAGCCACCAGACTAGCGGGAGTCAAGAGACCCAGTACTTC. Its protein product is CASSHQTSGSQETQYF.

Regarding this clonotype: A much larger clone lies a single base off, so this may be a read error. The rearrangement joins TRBV11-2 to TRBJ2-1; D call uncertain. The germline V gene has CDR1 SGHAT and CDR2 FQNNGV. This CDR3 is 13 amino acids long. For the CDR3, the DNA is TGTGCCGGCAGCTTAGGTGGGTCCAATGAGCAGTTCTTC. Protein sequence: CAGSLGGSNEQFF.

This clonotype has at least ten counts. This chain uses TRBV5-1 with TRBJ2-7; D may be TRBD1 (6 bases). Trimming cost V 6 bases and J 1 base, with 14 bases left between them. CDR1 and CDR2 (germline): SGHRS, YFSETQ. This CDR3 has 14 residues. CDR3 in amino acids: CASTPQDSSYEQYF. The CDR3 DNA reads TGCGCCAGCACCCCGCAGGACAGTTCCTACGAGCAGTACTTC. Supplemented by reference TRBV5-1 and TRBJ2-7, the full variable domain reads KAGVTQTPRYLIKTRGQQVTLSCSPISGHRSVSWYQQTPGQGLQFLFEYFSETQRNKGNFPGRFSGRQFSNSRSEMNVSTLELGDSALYLCASTPQDSSYEQYFGPGTRLTVT.

In its sample, this clonotype was seen many times. The V gene is TRBV5-5, the J gene TRBJ2-1; D ambiguous. Germline V gives CDR1 SGHKS, CDR2 YYEKEE (reference sequence). V was trimmed by 1 base and J by 0 bases, leaving 14 bases between them. CDR3 length equals 17 residues. The CDR3 spells CASSLSFRMSSYNEQFF. The DNA of the CDR3 is TGTGCCAGCAGCTTGAGTTTCAGGATGAGCTCCTACAATGAGCAGTTCTTC.

This clonotype was seen many times. V is TRBV9 and J is TRBJ2-3; perhaps TRBD1 as D (5 bases). This CDR3 spans 16 amino acids. Trimming left V 4 bases short and J 2 bases short, with 17 bases between. The germline V gene has CDR1 SGDLS and CDR2 YYNGEE. As DNA, the CDR3 is TGTGCCAGCAGCCAAGGGGCCCTAAGGCCCACAGATACGCAGTATTTT. Protein: CASSQGALRPTDTQYF.

The chain recombines TRBV6-2 or TRBV6-3 with TRBJ1-5; D perhaps matches TRBD1 (5 bases). The CDR3 runs 13 residues. The ends were cut back, 1 base at V and 7 bases at J, with 8 bases in the middle. Germline CDR1 MNHEY, CDR2 SVGEGT. The CDR3 sequence: CASSYLGVQPQHF. The CDR3 DNA reads TGTGCCAGCAGTTACTTAGGGGTACAGCCCCAGCATTTT.

The genes are TRBV7-9 and TRBJ2-7; 7 bases align to TRBD1. This CDR3 is 16 amino acids long. J lost 6 bases, V lost 4 bases, and 15 bases had no gene match. From germline, CDR1 is SEHNR and CDR2 FQNEAQ (reference sequence). This CDR3 is CASSSDLGGRAGEQYF. CDR3 bases: TGTGCCAGCAGCTCCGATTTAGGGGGCAGGGCTGGCGAGCAGTACTTC.

Of note for this clonotype: Possible read error: a much larger clone is one base away. The V call is TRBV5-1, the J call TRBJ2-1; possible D gene TRBD2, 6 bases. The V and J ends lost 0 bases and 9 bases respectively, with 10 bases between them. CDR1 and CDR2 (germline): SGHRS, YFSETQ. The CDR3 loop spans 13 amino acids. The chain's CDR3 is CASSLGTGGEQFF. The CDR3 bases are TGCGCCAGCAGCTTGGGGACCGGGGGTGAGCAGTTCTTC.

V usage is TRBV4-3 and J usage is TRBJ1-2; 7 bases align to TRBD1. The V gene's germline CDR1 is LGHNA and CDR2 YSLEER. CDR3 length: 13 residues. J was trimmed by 7 bases and V by 3 bases; bases with no gene match: 5. The DNA of the CDR3 is TGCGCCAGCAGCCAGGGGACAGTCCTTGGCTACACCTTC. Its protein is CASSQGTVLGYTF.

The chain uses TRBV7-2 and TRBJ2-5; TRBD2 agrees at 9 bases. This CDR3 comprises 15 residues. With 5 bases clipped from V and 5 bases from J, the junction kept 9 bases outside the gene matches. Germline lookup yields CDR1 SGHTA and CDR2 FQGNSA. The CDR3 loop reads CASSQIAGAHETQYF. In DNA, the CDR3 is TGTGCCAGCAGCCAAATAGCGGGAGCCCACGAGACCCAGTACTTC.

The V gene is TRBV20-1, the J gene TRBJ2-3; perhaps TRBD2 as D (5 bases). The CDR3 is made up of 12 amino acids. Germline CDR1 is DFQATT and CDR2 is SNEGSKA (reference sequence). With 6 bases removed from V and 8 bases from J, the gap between germline ends came to 15 bases. The CDR3 nucleotides are TGCAGTGCCCAAAGGGAGTTGAGTACGCAGTATTTT. Translation gives CSAQRELSTQYF.

This clonotype was seen ten or more times. This chain uses TRBV20-1 with TRBJ2-3; 8 nucleotides match TRBD1. The CDR3 totals 13 residues. Germline CDR1 is DFQATT and CDR2 is SNEGSKA (reference sequence). Trimming at V came to 6 bases and at J to 4 bases, leaving 6 bases not matched to a gene. CDR3 nucleotides: TGCAGTGCCTGGACAGGGTTCGCAGATACGCAGTATTTT. It translates to CSAWTGFADTQYF.

With respect to this clonotype: A junction boundary mismatches the germline segment, possibly from a read error. This rearrangement joins TRBV6-4 to TRBJ2-3, with 7 bases matching TRBD2. Germline V gene data show CDR1 as MRHNA and CDR2 as SNTAGT. This CDR3 has 13 amino acids. The CDR3 sequence: CASSRGSTDTQYF. CDR3 bases: TGTGCCAGCAGTCGCGGGAGCACAGATACGCAGTACTTT.

The rearrangement uses TRBV4-2 and TRBJ1-2; D gene unclear. The ends were cut back, 4 bases at V and 3 bases at J, with 9 bases in the middle. This CDR3 region has 13 residues. Germline lookup yields CDR1 LGHNA and CDR2 YNFKEQ. The CDR3 DNA reads TGTGCCAGCAGCCGAGGACTCGACTATGGCTACACCTTC. Encoded protein: CASSRGLDYGYTF.

This clonotype has a count of ten or more. The CDR3 carries no conserved terminal phenylalanine or tryptophan, so it likely arises from a read error. V is TRBV7-2 and J is TRBJ2-7, with a possible D match to TRBD1 (6 bases). Germline V lookup: CDR1 SGHTA, CDR2 FQGNSA. With 4 bases removed from V and 5 bases from J, the gap between germline ends came to 15 bases. CDR3 size: 14 residues. CDR3 sequence (DNA): TGTGCCAGCAGCTCCAACCCCAACAGGGACGAGCAGTACTCC. Translated: CASSSNPNRDEQYS.

At least ten counts were recorded for this clonotype. The chain recombines TRBV5-1 with TRBJ2-7; 10 positions match TRBD1. Germline loops: CDR1 SGHRS, CDR2 YFSETQ. This CDR3 is 13 amino acids long. V was clipped by 5 bases and J by 4 bases; unmatched bases: 3. As DNA, the CDR3 is TGCGCCAGCAGGACAGGGGGCGGTTACGAGCAGTACTTC. Translation: CASRTGGGYEQYF.

This clonotype was found many times. The chain couples TRBV11-2 to TRBJ2-7; 9 bases line up with TRBD1. Unmatched junction bases numbered 8, after V lost 5 bases and J lost 3 bases. CDR1 is SGHAT and CDR2 is FQNNGV in the germline V gene. There are 15 residues in the CDR3. CDR3 DNA: TGTGCCAGCAGCCGCGAGACAGGGGGTCACTACGAGCAGTACTTC. Its translation is CASSRETGGHYEQYF.

About this clonotype: A much bigger clone sits one base away, suggesting this may be a read error. This chain connects TRBV11-3 to TRBJ2-5; D is unclear. The CDR3 has 16 residues. CDR1 is SGHNT, CDR2 YENEEA, per germline. The CDR3 loop is CASSQNGQAVQETRYF. Written as DNA, the CDR3 is TGTGCCAGCAGCCAGAATGGCCAGGCGGTGCAAGAGACCCGGTACTTC.